A single sample is the source of the 12 T cell receptor beta chains below, sequenced in a study of identical twins. TCRdb called the 5' RACE reads again in MiXCR, with one record for every CDR3 protein. The sample shows about 520,000 distinct CDR3 sequences, roughly 21% of them seen only once. These sequences were also reported in another study, on T cells expressing NK-cell markers.

Sequencing was done on a sample of CD4+ T cells sorted from blood. The origin of the receptors is a woman aged 18-30 years in good health.

This clonotype was recorded once. The chain is built from TRBV30 and TRBJ2-1; D is unresolved. CDR1 is GTSNPN and CDR2 is SVGIG in the germline V gene (reference sequence). The CDR3 spans 13 residues. V was pared by 1 base and J by 6 bases, with 10 bases between. The CDR3 DNA reads TGTGCCTGGAGTGCAACTCTCTTCAATGAGCAGTTCTTC. Encoded protein: CAWSATLFNEQFF.

The chain recombines TRBV6-6 with TRBJ1-3; D is unresolved. This CDR3 spans 11 amino acids. Germline assignment: CDR1 MNHNY and CDR2 SVGAGI (reference sequence). Trimming removed 1 base at V and 9 bases at J, with 4 bases between. DNA of the CDR3: TGTGCCAGCAGTTACTTAGGCACCATATATTTT. This gives the protein CASSYLGTIYF.

This clonotype turned up a few times. The gene calls are TRBV3-1 and TRBJ2-1; 7 bases agree with TRBD2. Germline CDR1 is LGHDT and CDR2 is YNNKEL (reference sequence). The CDR3 loop spans 15 amino acids. V shed 1 base and J 4 bases; nucleotides not matched to a gene: 4. The CDR3 loop reads CASSQGASGYNEQFF. As DNA, the CDR3 is TGTGCCAGCAGCCAAGGGGCTAGCGGTTACAATGAGCAGTTCTTC.

The V gene is TRBV20-1, the J gene TRBJ2-2; possible D gene TRBD2, 5 bases. Germline lookup yields CDR1 DFQATT and CDR2 SNEGSKA (reference sequence). V lost 3 bases and J lost 7, with 12 bases in between. CDR3 length: 13 amino acids. CDR3 sequence: CSASLGVNGELFF. The CDR3 DNA reads as TGCAGTGCTAGTCTCGGGGTTAACGGGGAGCTGTTTTTT.

This clonotype was seen at least ten times. V gene TRBV6-1 combines with J gene TRBJ1-2; D possibly corresponds to TRBD1 (6 bases). The V and J ends lost 5 bases and 4 bases respectively, with 11 bases between them. Germline lookup yields CDR1 MNHNS and CDR2 SASEGT. The CDR3 totals 13 residues. CDR3 amino acids: CASSTGLFYGYTF. CDR3 DNA: TGTGCCAGCAGTACAGGGTTATTCTATGGCTACACCTTC.

This clonotype was seen more than once but under ten times. The chain combines TRBV9 with TRBJ2-7; 12 nucleotides line up with TRBD2. V lost 3 bases, J lost 4 bases, and 5 bases stayed unmatched. The CDR3 covers 15 residues. Per the germline V gene, CDR1 is SGDLS and CDR2 is YYNGEE. CDR3 sequence (DNA): TGTGCCAGCAGCGCCGGGACTAGCGGGCCTTACGAGCAGTACTTC. Amino acids: CASSAGTSGPYEQYF.

This clonotype was counted once. This sequence joins TRBV11-2 and TRBJ1-2; 7 bases fit TRBD1. The CDR3 runs 14 residues. Germline V gene data show CDR1 as SGHAT and CDR2 as FQNNGV. Trimming removed 2 bases from V and 8 bases from J; junction bases left unmatched: 8. The CDR3 is CASSLNQGVYGYTF. In DNA, the CDR3 is TGTGCCAGCAGCTTAAATCAGGGGGTTTACGGCTACACCTTC.

V usage is TRBV9 and J usage is TRBJ2-3; TRBD2 matches 13 bases. The CDR3 length is 17 residues. The V segment lost 4 bases and the J segment 5 bases; nucleotides outside the gene matches: 10. Germline V gene data show CDR1 as SGDLS and CDR2 as YYNGEE. In DNA form, the CDR3 reads TGTGCCAGCAGCCCGAAGGGACTAGCGGGAAGCCGAGATACGCAGTATTTT. It codes for CASSPKGLAGSRDTQYF.

This clonotype has only a few counts. In nucleotides, the CDR3 is TGCAGTGCTAGCCGGAACAATCAGCCCCAGCATTTT. Protein sequence: CSASRNNQPQHF. The chain combines TRBV20-1 with TRBJ1-5; D uncertain. CDR1 is DFQATT and CDR2 is SNEGSKA in the germline V gene (reference sequence). CDR3 length equals 12 residues. V lost 3 bases, J lost 3 bases, and 6 bases lay in between.

This clonotype has a handful of counts. The chain combines TRBV5-1 with TRBJ1-1; 7 bases align to TRBD1. Germline values: CDR1 SGHRS, CDR2 YFSETQ. V gave up 2 bases and J gave up 4 bases; unmatched junction bases: 14. This CDR3 spans 17 amino acids. Here the CDR3 reads CASSFLGGAGESTEAFF. CDR3 nucleotides: TGCGCCAGCAGCTTCCTAGGGGGCGCGGGGGAAAGCACTGAAGCTTTCTTT.

This chain uses TRBV7-9 with TRBJ2-1, with 9 nucleotides matching TRBD2. V lost 5 bases to trimming and J lost 1 base; unmatched junction nucleotides: 9. The CDR3 has 17 residues. Germline loops: CDR1 SEHNR, CDR2 FQNEAQ (reference sequence). Here the CDR3 DNA reads TGTGCCAGCAGCATAACTAGCGGGTCGTTTTCCTACAATGAGCAGTTCTTC. Its translation is CASSITSGSFSYNEQFF. The whole variable domain, filled in from reference TRBV7-9 and TRBJ2-1, reads DTGVSQNPRHKITKRGQNVTFRCDPISEHNRLYWYRQTLGQGPEFLTYFQNEAQLEKSRLLSDRFSAERPKGSFSTLEIQRTEQGDSAMYLCASSITSGSFSYNEQFFGPGTRLTVL.

This clonotype was counted at least ten times. This sequence joins TRBV5-1 and TRBJ1-6, with D perhaps TRBD1 (6 bases). V was cut by 5 bases and J by 5 bases, with 8 bases left in between. Germline V gene sequence: CDR1 SGHRS, CDR2 YFSETQ. The CDR3 runs 13 residues. CDR3 nucleotides: TGCGCCAGCAGTGGACAGCATAATTCACCCCTCCACTTT. Its protein is CASSGQHNSPLHF. Full variable domain (remainder filled in from reference TRBV5-1 and TRBJ1-6): KAGVTQTPRYLIKTRGQQVTLSCSPISGHRSVSWYQQTPGQGLQFLFEYFSETQRNKGNFPGRFSGRQFSNSRSEMNVSTLELGDSALYLCASSGQHNSPLHFGNGTRLTVT.